Reported below is one T cell receptor beta chain. The antigen is undetermined. TCR alpha and TCR beta cDNA libraries carrying sample barcodes and UMIs came from 5'RACE with constant-segment primers. One entry per CDR3 protein, called by TCRdb with MiXCR from the 5' RACE reads. Counted here are more than 45,000 distinct CDR3 sequences, approximately 9.1% occurring once; the ten biggest clones make up about 11%. These data are taken from a study of T-cell memory formation after mild COVID-19. Notes on the study in general: Researchers found some responding clones in pre-infection memory, a sign that cross-reactive memory joined. Second-wave clones peaking on day 37 lacked confirmed SARS-CoV-2 specificity.

V gave up 0 bases and J gave up 0 bases, with 16 bases separating them. This CDR3 contains 17 residues. Germline lookup yields CDR1 SGDLS and CDR2 YYNGEE. Sequenced material: PBMCs or a T cell subset sorted from them (not recorded which). This clonotype was sampled from an adult woman who had mild COVID-19 (a few samples of this study predate the infection). Cell type and time point are not known. The genes are TRBV9 and TRBJ2-7; D assignment may be TRBD1 or TRBD2 (6 bases each). In DNA form, the CDR3 reads TGTGCCAGCAGCGTAGCTGAGGGGGGCAGGGTCTCCTACGAGCAGTACTTC. This codes for CASSVAEGGRVSYEQYF.